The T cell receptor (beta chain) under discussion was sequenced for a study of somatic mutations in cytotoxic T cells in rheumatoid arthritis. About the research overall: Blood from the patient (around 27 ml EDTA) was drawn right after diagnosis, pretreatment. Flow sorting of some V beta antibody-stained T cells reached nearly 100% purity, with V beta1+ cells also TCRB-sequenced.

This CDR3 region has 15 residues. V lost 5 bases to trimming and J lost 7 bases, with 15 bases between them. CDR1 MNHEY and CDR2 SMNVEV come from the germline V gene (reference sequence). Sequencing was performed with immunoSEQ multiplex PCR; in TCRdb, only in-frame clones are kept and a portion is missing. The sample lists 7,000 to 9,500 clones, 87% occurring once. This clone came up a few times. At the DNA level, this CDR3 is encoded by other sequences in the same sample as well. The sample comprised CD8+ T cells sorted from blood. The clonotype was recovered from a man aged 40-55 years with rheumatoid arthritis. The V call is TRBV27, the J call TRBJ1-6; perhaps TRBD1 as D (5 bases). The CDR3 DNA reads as TGTGCCAGCAGTATGTACAGGACCTTGAATTCACCCCTCCACTTT. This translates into CASSMYRTLNSPLHF.